These 18 T cell receptor beta chains share one sample of origin, sequenced in a study of blood T cell repertoires in COVID-19. Sequencing was performed with immunoSEQ multiplex PCR; in TCRdb, only in-frame clones are kept and a portion is missing. Among about 230,000 clones listed, roughly 80% were seen once. Sequencing was performed on peripheral blood. The receptors stem from a woman over 75 with active or convalescent COVID-19.

The chain recombines TRBV7-2 with TRBJ2-3; 8 bases are a match to TRBD2. Trimming cost V 5 bases and J 0 bases; bases outside gene matches: 7. The CDR3 runs to 16 residues. Germline V gene lookup returns CDR1 SGHTA and CDR2 FQGNSA. The DNA of the CDR3 is TGTGCCAGCAGCCCACACGCTAGCGGGAGCACAGATACGCAGTATTTT. This gives the protein CASSPHASGSTDTQYF.

The chain carries TRBV28 and TRBJ2-5, with D uncertain. The CDR3 length is 13 residues. Germline lookup yields CDR1 MDHEN and CDR2 SYDVKM. The V gene lost 3 bases and the J gene lost 2 bases, with 7 bases spanning the gap. CDR3 amino acids: CASSFPPQETQYF. The DNA of the CDR3 is TGTGCCAGCAGTTTTCCCCCTCAAGAGACCCAGTACTTC.

This clone has only one observation. The chain has TRBV6-2 or TRBV6-3 and TRBJ2-4; possibly TRBD2 for D (5 bases). Between the trimmed V and J ends, which lost 6 bases and 0 bases, there was a span of 9 bases. This CDR3 has 14 residues. CDR1 is MNHEY, CDR2 SVGEGT, per germline. The CDR3: CASSEGLAKNIQYF. As DNA, the CDR3 is TGTGCCAGCAGCGAAGGACTAGCCAAAAACATTCAGTACTTC.

This clone was seen more than once but under ten times. V gene TRBV19 combines with J gene TRBJ2-7, with D tentatively TRBD2 (6 bases). Germline V gene data show CDR1 as LNHDA and CDR2 as SQIVND (reference sequence). The V and J ends lost 6 bases and 1 base respectively, with 25 bases between them. CDR3 size: 18 residues. This CDR3 reads CASSEGDLGSALSYEQYF. For the CDR3, the DNA is TGTGCCAGTAGCGAAGGGGACTTAGGATCGGCTCTTTCCTACGAGCAGTACTTC.

The chain has TRBV23-1 and TRBJ2-7; the match to TRBD1 covers 8 bases. TRBV23-1 qualifies as an ORF whose function is uncertain. V lost 3 bases to trimming and J lost 2 bases; unmatched junction nucleotides: 12. This CDR3 is built from 17 residues. As DNA, the CDR3 is TGCGCCAGCAGTCACATCCCCCCGGGACAGGCCGCCTACGAGCAGTACTTC. Residues: CASSHIPPGQAAYEQYF.

This chain joins TRBV2 and TRBJ1-5; maybe TRBD1 (6 bases). Germline V gene sequence: CDR1 SNHLY, CDR2 FYNNEI. The CDR3 spans 14 residues. V lost 6 bases, J lost 6 bases, and 15 bases lay in between. The CDR3 loop reads CASSLQGRTQPQHF. CDR3 bases: TGTGCCAGCAGCCTCCAGGGGCGGACTCAGCCCCAGCATTTT.

CDR3 bases: TGTGCCAGCAGTTTAGTGCGACAGCCCCAGCATTTT. Protein product: CASSLVRQPQHF. The chain has TRBV28 and TRBJ1-5; D remains ambiguous. Germline values: CDR1 MDHEN, CDR2 SYDVKM. The CDR3 sequence is 12 residues long. V lost 2 bases and J lost 7, with 6 bases in between.

The chain couples TRBV5-1 to TRBJ1-4, with TRBD1 identical over 7 bases. Germline CDR1 SGHRS, CDR2 YFSETQ. The CDR3 is 18 residues long. V lost 0 bases and J lost 2; bases outside the gene matches: 10. The CDR3 spells CASSLGQGVESTNEKLFF. The CDR3 coding sequence is TGCGCCAGCAGCTTGGGACAGGGAGTAGAGTCGACTAATGAAAAACTGTTTTTT.

The chain uses TRBV30 and TRBJ2-3; a weak D match, TRBD2 (6 bases). V dropped 3 bases and J dropped 5 bases, with 15 bases sitting between them. Per germline, CDR1 GTSNPN and CDR2 SVGIG (reference sequence). The CDR3 is 14 residues long. DNA for the CDR3: TGTGCCTGGAGCCGGGGGTTTGGGGGAGATACGCAGTATTTT. Translating gives CAWSRGFGGDTQYF.

The chain recombines TRBV7-3 with TRBJ2-7; 10 nucleotides match TRBD2. V shed 5 bases and J 0 bases; nucleotides not matched to a gene: 16. Germline V gives CDR1 SGHTA, CDR2 FQGTGA. This CDR3 is built from 19 residues. The CDR3 spells CASSPPSGSPTGTSYEQYF. DNA for the CDR3: TGTGCCAGCAGCCCACCTAGCGGGAGCCCCACAGGGACCTCCTACGAGCAGTACTTC. The full variable domain, rest sourced from reference TRBV7-3 and TRBJ2-7, is GAGVSQTPSNKVTEKGKYVELRCDPISGHTALYWYRQSLGQGPEFLIYFQGTGAADDSGLPNDRFFAVRPEGSVSTLKIQRTERGDSAVYLCASSPPSGSPTGTSYEQYFGPGTRLTVT.

This chain connects TRBV20-1 to TRBJ1-2; weak D call: TRBD1 (5 bases). The germline gives CDR1 DFQATT, CDR2 SNEGSKA (reference sequence). The CDR3 loop spans 12 amino acids. Trimming removed 3 bases at V and 4 bases at J, with 9 bases between. The CDR3 loop reads CSASAGVYGYTF. CDR3 DNA: TGCAGTGCTAGTGCGGGGGTCTATGGCTACACCTTC.

This chain joins TRBV9 and TRBJ2-1, with no clear D. Trimming pared 0 bases from V and 5 bases from J, leaving 6 bases between. The CDR3 sequence is 13 residues long. Germline lookup yields CDR1 SGDLS and CDR2 YYNGEE. In DNA, the CDR3 is TGTGCCAGCAGCGTAGCACAGCACAATGAGCAGTTCTTC. It specifies CASSVAQHNEQFF. Filled out from reference TRBV9 and TRBJ2-1, the complete variable domain reads DSGVTQTPKHLITATGQRVTLRCSPRSGDLSVYWYQQSLDQGLQFLIQYYNGEERAKGNILERFSAQQFPDLHSELNLSSLELGDSALYFCASSVAQHNEQFFGPGTRLTVL.

The CDR3 reads CASSWQDRGKYEQYF. The CDR3 region has the DNA TGTGCCAGCAGCTGGCAGGACAGGGGGAAGTACGAGCAGTACTTC. The V and J genes are TRBV7-2 and TRBJ2-7; 10 positions match TRBD1. The CDR3 contains 15 residues. Unmatched junction bases numbered 7, after V lost 4 bases and J lost 4 bases. The germline gives CDR1 SGHTA, CDR2 FQGNSA.

The genes are TRBV7-3 and TRBJ2-1; D perhaps matches TRBD1 (6 bases). V lost 3 bases, J lost 4 bases, and 10 bases lay in between. Germline V gives CDR1 SGHTA, CDR2 FQGTGA. The CDR3 is 14 residues long. CDR3 bases: TGTGCCAGCAGCTTGTCAGGGGCATACAATGAGCAGTTCTTC. This codes for CASSLSGAYNEQFF.

The V and J genes are TRBV25-1 and TRBJ1-2, with 7 bases matching TRBD1. The CDR3 spans 13 residues. Germline V gene lookup returns CDR1 MGHDK and CDR2 SYGVNS. The V segment lost 8 bases and the J segment 4 bases; nucleotides outside the gene matches: 7. The CDR3 nucleotides are TGTGCCAGCGAGGGGGCACGGGCCTATGGCTACACCTTC. It codes for CASEGARAYGYTF.

The chain is built from TRBV24-1 and TRBJ2-3; tentative D call: TRBD2 (6 bases). With 9 bases removed from V and 1 base from J, the gap between germline ends came to 7 bases. CDR1 KGHDR and CDR2 SFDVKD come from the germline V gene. The CDR3 is made up of 12 amino acids. The CDR3 DNA sequence: TGTGCCACCGGAGGGGGCACAGATACGCAGTATTTT. Amino acid sequence: CATGGGTDTQYF.

The chain uses TRBV7-2 and TRBJ2-1, with D possibly being TRBD2 (6 bases). The V end lost 6 bases, the J end lost 0 bases, and 12 bases lay between the germline ends. CDR1 and CDR2 from the germline V gene are SGHTA and FQGNSA. This CDR3 is built from 15 residues. This CDR3 reads CASRLNSGSYNEQFF. The DNA of the CDR3 is TGTGCCAGCAGGCTCAATAGCGGCTCCTACAATGAGCAGTTCTTC.

This clone has just a few counts. The V gene is TRBV21-1, the J gene TRBJ2-7; the DNA was not compared with TRBD2, the D call given in the table. TRBV21-1 is labeled a pseudogene. The CDR3 runs 17 residues. CDR3 DNA: TGTGCCAGCAGCAAAGAGGAGACGGGGTTAGGCTCCTACGAGCAGTACTTC. Translating it yields CASSKEETGLGSYEQYF.